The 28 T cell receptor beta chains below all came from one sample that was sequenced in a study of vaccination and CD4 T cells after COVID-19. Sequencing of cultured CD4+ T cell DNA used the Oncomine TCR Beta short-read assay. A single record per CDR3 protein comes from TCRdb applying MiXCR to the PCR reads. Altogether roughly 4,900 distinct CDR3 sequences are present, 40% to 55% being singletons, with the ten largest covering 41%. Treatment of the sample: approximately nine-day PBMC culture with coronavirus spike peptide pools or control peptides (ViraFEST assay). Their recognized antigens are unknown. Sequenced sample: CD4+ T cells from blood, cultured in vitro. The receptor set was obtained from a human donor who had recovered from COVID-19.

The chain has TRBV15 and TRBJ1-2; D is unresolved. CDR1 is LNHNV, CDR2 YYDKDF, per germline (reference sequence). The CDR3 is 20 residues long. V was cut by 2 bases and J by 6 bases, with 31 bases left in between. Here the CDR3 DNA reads TGTGCCACCAGCAGAAGTCGAGTATACCCCTTCACGGAACCGCAGGATGGCTACACCTTC. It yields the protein CATSRSRVYPFTEPQDGYTF.

CDR3 in amino acids: CASSPPGETQYF. CDR3 nucleotide sequence: TGTGCCAGCTCACCACCGGGAGAGACCCAGTACTTC. J is TRBJ2-5 and V is TRBV18, with D unclear. Trimming removed 0 bases from V and 4 bases from J, with 3 bases in between. Germline CDR1 and CDR2: KGHSH and LQKENI. The length of the CDR3 is 12 residues.

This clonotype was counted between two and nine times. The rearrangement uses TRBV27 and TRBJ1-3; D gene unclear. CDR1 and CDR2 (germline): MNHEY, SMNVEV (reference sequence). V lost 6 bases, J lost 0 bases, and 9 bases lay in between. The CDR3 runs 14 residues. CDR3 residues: CASSSIGSGNTIYF. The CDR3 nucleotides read TGTGCCAGCAGCTCCATCGGCTCTGGAAACACCATATATTTT.

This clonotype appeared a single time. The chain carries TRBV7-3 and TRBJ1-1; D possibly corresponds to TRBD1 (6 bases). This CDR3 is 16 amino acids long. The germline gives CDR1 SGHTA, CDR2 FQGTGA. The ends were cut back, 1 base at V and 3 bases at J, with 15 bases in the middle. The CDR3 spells CASSLNPRGAHTEAFF. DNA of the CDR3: TGTGCCAGCAGCTTAAACCCGCGGGGGGCGCACACTGAAGCTTTCTTT.

The CDR3 bases are TGCAGTGCTAGAGATATTGGACAGGCCTCTGGATATAACTATGGCTACACCTTC. Protein: CSARDIGQASGYNYGYTF. The gene calls are TRBV20-1 and TRBJ1-2; 7 bases align to TRBD1. CDR1 DFQATT and CDR2 SNEGSKA come from the germline V gene (reference sequence). Trimming cost V 0 bases and J 1 base; bases outside gene matches: 14. This CDR3 contains 18 residues.

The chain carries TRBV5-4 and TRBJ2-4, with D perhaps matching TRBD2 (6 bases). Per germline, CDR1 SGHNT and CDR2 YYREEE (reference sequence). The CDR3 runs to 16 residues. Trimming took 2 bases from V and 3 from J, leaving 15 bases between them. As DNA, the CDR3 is TGTGCCAGCAGCTTTCCGACCCCGCGGGGCAAAAACATTCAGTACTTC. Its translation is CASSFPTPRGKNIQYF.

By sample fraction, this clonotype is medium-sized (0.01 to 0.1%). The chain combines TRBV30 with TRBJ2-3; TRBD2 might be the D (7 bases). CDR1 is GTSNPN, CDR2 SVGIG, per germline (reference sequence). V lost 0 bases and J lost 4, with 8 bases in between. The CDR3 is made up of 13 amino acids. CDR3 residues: CAWSVGGADTQYF. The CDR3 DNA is TGTGCCTGGAGTGTAGGGGGGGCAGATACGCAGTATTTT.

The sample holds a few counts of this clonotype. CDR3 in amino acids: CASNPDPGLSTEAFF. CDR3 DNA sequence: TGTGCCAGCAACCCTGATCCAGGGCTGAGCACTGAAGCTTTCTTT. The chain has TRBV6-1 and TRBJ1-1; a weak D match, TRBD1 (5 bases). The CDR3 is made up of 15 amino acids. Trimming removed 7 bases at V and 4 bases at J, with 19 bases between. Germline V CDR1 and CDR2: MNHNS, SASEGT.

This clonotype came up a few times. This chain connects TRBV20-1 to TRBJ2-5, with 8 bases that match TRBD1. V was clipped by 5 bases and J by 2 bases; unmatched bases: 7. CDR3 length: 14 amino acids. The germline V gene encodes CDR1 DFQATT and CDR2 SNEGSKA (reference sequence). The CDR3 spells CSAHPGGGQETQYF. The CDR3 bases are TGCAGTGCTCACCCAGGGGGCGGGCAAGAGACCCAGTACTTC.

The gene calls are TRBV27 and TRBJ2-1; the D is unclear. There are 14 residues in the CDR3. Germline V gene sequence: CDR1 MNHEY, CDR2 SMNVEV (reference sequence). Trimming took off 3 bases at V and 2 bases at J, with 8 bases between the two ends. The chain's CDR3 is CASSLRGTYNEQFF. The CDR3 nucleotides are TGTGCCAGCAGTTTGCGCGGAACCTACAATGAGCAGTTCTTC.

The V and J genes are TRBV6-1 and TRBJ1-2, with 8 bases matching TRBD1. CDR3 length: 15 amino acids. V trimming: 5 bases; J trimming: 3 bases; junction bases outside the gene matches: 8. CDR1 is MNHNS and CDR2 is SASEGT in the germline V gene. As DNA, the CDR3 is TGTGCCAGCAGTACACAGGGGGGGGGCGACTATGGCTACACCTTC. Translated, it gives CASSTQGGGDYGYTF.

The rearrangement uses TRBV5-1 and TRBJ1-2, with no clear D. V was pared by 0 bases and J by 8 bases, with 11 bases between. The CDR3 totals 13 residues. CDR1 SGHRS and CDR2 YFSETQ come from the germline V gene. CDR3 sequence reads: CASSLESFGGYTF. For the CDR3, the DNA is TGCGCCAGCAGCTTGGAATCCTTCGGCGGCTACACCTTC. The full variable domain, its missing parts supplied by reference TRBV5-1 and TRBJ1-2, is KAGVTQTPRYLIKTRGQQVTLSCSPISGHRSVSWYQQTPGQGLQFLFEYFSETQRNKGNFPGRFSGRQFSNSRSEMNVSTLELGDSALYLCASSLESFGGYTFGSGTRLTVV.

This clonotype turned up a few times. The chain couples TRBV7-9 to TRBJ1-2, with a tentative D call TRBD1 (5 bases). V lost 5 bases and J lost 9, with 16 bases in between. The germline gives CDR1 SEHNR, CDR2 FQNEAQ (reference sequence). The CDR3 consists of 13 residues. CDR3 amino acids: CASSPGGERSYTF. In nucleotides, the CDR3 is TGTGCCAGCAGCCCCGGGGGGGAGAGGAGCTACACCTTC. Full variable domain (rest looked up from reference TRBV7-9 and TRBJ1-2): DTGVSQNPRHKITKRGQNVTFRCDPISEHNRLYWYRQTLGQGPEFLTYFQNEAQLEKSRLLSDRFSAERPKGSFSTLEIQRTEQGDSAMYLCASSPGGERSYTFGSGTRLTVV.

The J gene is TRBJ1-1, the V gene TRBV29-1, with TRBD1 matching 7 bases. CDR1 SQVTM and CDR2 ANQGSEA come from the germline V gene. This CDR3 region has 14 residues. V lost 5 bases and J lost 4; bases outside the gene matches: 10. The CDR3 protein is CSVIKNRDSTEAFF. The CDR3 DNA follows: TGCAGCGTTATAAAAAACAGGGACAGCACTGAAGCTTTCTTT.

The CDR3: CASTRGGADNEKLFF. CDR3 bases: TGTGCCAGCACGCGGGGGGGGGCGGATAATGAAAAACTGTTTTTT. V usage is TRBV6-1 and J usage is TRBJ1-4; D may be TRBD1 (6 bases). This CDR3 spans 15 amino acids. The V end lost 7 bases, the J end lost 4 bases, and 16 bases lay between the germline ends. Per the germline V gene, CDR1 is MNHNS and CDR2 is SASEGT.

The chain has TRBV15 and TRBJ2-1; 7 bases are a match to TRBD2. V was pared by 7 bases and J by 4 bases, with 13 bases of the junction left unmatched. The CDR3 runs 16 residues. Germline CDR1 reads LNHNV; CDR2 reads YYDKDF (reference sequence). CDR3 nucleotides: TGTGCCACCACGTCAGGATCCGCGGGAGAATACAATGAGCAGTTCTTC. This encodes CATTSGSAGEYNEQFF.

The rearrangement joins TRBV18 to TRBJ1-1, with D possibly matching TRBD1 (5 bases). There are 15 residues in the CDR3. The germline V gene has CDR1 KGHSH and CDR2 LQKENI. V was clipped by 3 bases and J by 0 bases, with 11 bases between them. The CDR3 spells CASSPRAGLNTEAFF. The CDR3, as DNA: TGTGCCAGCTCACCTAGGGCAGGGTTGAACACTGAAGCTTTCTTT.

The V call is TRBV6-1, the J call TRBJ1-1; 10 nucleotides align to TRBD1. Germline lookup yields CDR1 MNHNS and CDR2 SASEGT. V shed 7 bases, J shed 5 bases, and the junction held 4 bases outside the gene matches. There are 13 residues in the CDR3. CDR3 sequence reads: CASKGTGATEAFF. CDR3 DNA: TGTGCCAGCAAGGGGACAGGGGCAACTGAAGCTTTCTTT.

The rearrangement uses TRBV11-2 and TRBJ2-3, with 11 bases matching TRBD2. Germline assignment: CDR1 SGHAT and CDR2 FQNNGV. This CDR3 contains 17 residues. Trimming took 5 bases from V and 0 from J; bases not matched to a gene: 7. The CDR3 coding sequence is TGTGCCAGCAGCACCATAGCGGGAGGGCCCAGCACAGATACGCAGTATTTT. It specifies CASSTIAGGPSTDTQYF.

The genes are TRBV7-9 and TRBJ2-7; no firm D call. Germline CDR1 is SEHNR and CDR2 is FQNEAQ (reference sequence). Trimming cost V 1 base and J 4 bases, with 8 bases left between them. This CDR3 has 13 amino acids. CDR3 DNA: TGTGCCAGCAGCTTAGGTGTGGGGTACGAGCAGTACTTC. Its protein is CASSLGVGYEQYF.

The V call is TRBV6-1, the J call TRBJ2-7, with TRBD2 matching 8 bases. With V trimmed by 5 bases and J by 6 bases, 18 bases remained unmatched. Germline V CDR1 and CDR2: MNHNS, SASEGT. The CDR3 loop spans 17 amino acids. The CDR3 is CASSLQNPGLGPSEQYF. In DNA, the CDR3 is TGTGCCAGCAGTCTACAAAACCCGGGACTAGGCCCCTCCGAGCAGTACTTC.

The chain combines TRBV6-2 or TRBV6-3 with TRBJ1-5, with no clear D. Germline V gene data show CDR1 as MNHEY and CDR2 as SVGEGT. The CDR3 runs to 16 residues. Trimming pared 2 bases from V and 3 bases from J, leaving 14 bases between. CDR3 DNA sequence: TGTGCCAGCAGTTACGACCCCCGGAGGGTCAATCAGCCCCAGCATTTT. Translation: CASSYDPRRVNQPQHF.

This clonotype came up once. For the CDR3, the DNA is TGCAGTGCTAGAGATGCGTTCTCTGGGGCCAACGTCCTGACTTTC. It is translated as CSARDAFSGANVLTF. The chain joins TRBV20-1 to TRBJ2-6; no firm D call. V was shortened by 0 bases and J by 0 bases, with 6 bases between the two germline ends. The germline V gene has CDR1 DFQATT and CDR2 SNEGSKA (reference sequence). The CDR3 is 15 residues long.

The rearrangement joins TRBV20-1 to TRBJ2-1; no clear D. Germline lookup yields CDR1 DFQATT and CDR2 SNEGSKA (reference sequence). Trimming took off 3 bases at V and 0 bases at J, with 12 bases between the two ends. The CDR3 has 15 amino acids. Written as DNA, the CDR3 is TGCAGTGCTAGTCAAGCCGTAAGCTCCTACAATGAGCAGTTCTTC. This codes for CSASQAVSSYNEQFF.

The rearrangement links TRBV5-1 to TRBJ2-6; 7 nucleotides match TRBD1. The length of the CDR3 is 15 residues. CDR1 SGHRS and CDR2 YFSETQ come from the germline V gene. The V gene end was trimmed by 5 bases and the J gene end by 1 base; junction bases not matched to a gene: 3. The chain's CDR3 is CASRSRGSGANVLTF. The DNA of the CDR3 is TGCGCCAGCAGGTCCAGGGGGTCTGGGGCCAACGTCCTGACTTTC.

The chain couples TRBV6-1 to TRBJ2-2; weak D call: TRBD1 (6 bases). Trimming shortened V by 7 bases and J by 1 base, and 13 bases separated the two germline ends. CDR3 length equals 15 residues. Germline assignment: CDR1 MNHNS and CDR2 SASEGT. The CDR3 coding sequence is TGTGCCAGCATAGCAGGGGCACAGAACACCGGGGAGCTGTTTTTT. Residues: CASIAGAQNTGELFF.

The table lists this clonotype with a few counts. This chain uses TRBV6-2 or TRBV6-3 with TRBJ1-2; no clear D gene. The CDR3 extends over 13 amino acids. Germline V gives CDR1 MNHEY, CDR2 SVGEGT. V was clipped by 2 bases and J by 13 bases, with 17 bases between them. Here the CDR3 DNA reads TGTGCCAGCAGTTACAACCCGGAGGCCCCCATCACCTTC. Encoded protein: CASSYNPEAPITF.

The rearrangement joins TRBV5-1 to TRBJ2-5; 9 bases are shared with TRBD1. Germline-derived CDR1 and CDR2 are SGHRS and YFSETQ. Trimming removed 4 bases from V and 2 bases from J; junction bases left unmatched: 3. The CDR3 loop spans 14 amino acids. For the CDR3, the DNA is TGCGCCAGCAGCCGGGACAGGGCTCAAGAGACCCAGTACTTC. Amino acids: CASSRDRAQETQYF.